These T cell receptor beta chains were read from a single sample in a study of T cell responses to AZD1222 COVID-19 vaccine. The method was immunoSEQ multiplex PCR; TCRdb's version includes in-frame clones alone and lacks a portion of them. This sample has roughly 180,000 clones, with 88% found just once. Sequences were derived from peripheral blood, sampled on day 0 of AZD1222 vaccination. Receptors were obtained from an adult in good health. Each CDR3 is given with its conserved first and last residue. Fields, in order: CDR3 DNA, CDR3 protein, D gene, J gene, V gene, clone size. D genes are given only for firm matches. The listing skips clone size in some rows; elsewhere it reads once, few, many or a size class.

cdr3_nt: TGTGCCAGCAGCCAGGACATACTCACTGAAGCTTTCTTT
cdr3_aa: CASSQDILTEAFF
d_call: NA
j_call: TRBJ1-1
v_call: TRBV7-2
clone_size: NA

cdr3_nt: TGTGCCAGCTCACCTGAACAGGGTTGGTACCAGAACACTGAAGCTTTCTTT
cdr3_aa: CASSPEQGWYQNTEAFF
d_call: NA
j_call: TRBJ1-1
v_call: TRBV18
clone_size: once

cdr3_nt: TGTGCCAGCAGCTCCTCGGCCGGCAGTGAAGCTTTCTTT
cdr3_aa: CASSSSAGSEAFF
d_call: NA
j_call: TRBJ1-1
v_call: TRBV7-9
clone_size: NA

cdr3_nt: TGCGCCAGCAGCCGACAGACAGGGGGCATGCTGGGCACCGGGGAGCTGTTTTTT
cdr3_aa: CASSRQTGGMLGTGELFF
d_call: TRBD1
j_call: TRBJ2-2
v_call: TRBV4-3
clone_size: NA

cdr3_nt: TGTGCCAGCAGTCGCCACGGGACAGGGGAGGAAAAACTGTTTTTT
cdr3_aa: CASSRHGTGEEKLFF
d_call: TRBD1
j_call: TRBJ1-4
v_call: TRBV6-5
clone_size: NA

cdr3_nt: TGTGCCAGTAGTATCTTATTGAATCAGCCCCAGCATTTT
cdr3_aa: CASSILLNQPQHF
d_call: NA
j_call: TRBJ1-5
v_call: TRBV19
clone_size: few

cdr3_nt: TGTGCCAGCAGCCTCAGCTACCCGAATGAGCAGTTCTTC
cdr3_aa: CASSLSYPNEQFF
d_call: NA
j_call: TRBJ2-1
v_call: TRBV28
clone_size: NA

cdr3_nt: TGCGCCAGCAGCTTACCTGGGGCCGCAGAACCCTCCTACAATGAGCAGTTCTTC
cdr3_aa: CASSLPGAAEPSYNEQFF
d_call: NA
j_call: TRBJ2-1
v_call: TRBV5-1
clone_size: NA

cdr3_nt: TGTGCCACCAGTGACCCAGGACGGACAGATACGCAGTATTTT
cdr3_aa: CATSDPGRTDTQYF
d_call: NA
j_call: TRBJ2-3
v_call: TRBV24-1
clone_size: NA

cdr3_nt: TGTGCCAGTACCTTCCGCACCGGAGGGCTGAACACCGGGGAGCTGTTTTTT
cdr3_aa: CASTFRTGGLNTGELFF
d_call: NA
j_call: TRBJ2-2
v_call: TRBV19
clone_size: NA

cdr3_nt: TGTGCCAGCAGTTTCGCTAGCGGGTACGAGCAGTACTTC
cdr3_aa: CASSFASGYEQYF
d_call: TRBD2
j_call: TRBJ2-7
v_call: TRBV27
clone_size: NA

cdr3_nt: TGTGCCAGCAGGGACACCGGAAAGGGTGAGCAGTTCTTC
cdr3_aa: CASRDTGKGEQFF
d_call: NA
j_call: TRBJ2-1
v_call: TRBV6-5
clone_size: NA

cdr3_nt: TGTGCCAGCGGACTTTCTGGGGGTAAGCGGGAGGGCCGGGACAATGAGCAGTTCTTC
cdr3_aa: CASGLSGGKREGRDNEQFF
d_call: TRBD2
j_call: TRBJ2-1
v_call: TRBV6-7
clone_size: NA

cdr3_nt: TGTGCCAGCAGCCAGTGGAGTTCGGAGCAGTACTTC
cdr3_aa: CASSQWSSEQYF
d_call: NA
j_call: TRBJ2-7
v_call: TRBV3-1/TRBV3-2
clone_size: once

cdr3_nt: TGTGCCAGCAGTAGGGCAGCCCAAGAGACCCAGTACTTC
cdr3_aa: CASSRAAQETQYF
d_call: NA
j_call: TRBJ2-5
v_call: TRBV11-2
clone_size: NA

cdr3_nt: TGTGCCAGCAGTCAGCCGACCGAGCAGTACTTC
cdr3_aa: CASSQPTEQYF
d_call: NA
j_call: TRBJ2-7
v_call: TRBV28
clone_size: NA